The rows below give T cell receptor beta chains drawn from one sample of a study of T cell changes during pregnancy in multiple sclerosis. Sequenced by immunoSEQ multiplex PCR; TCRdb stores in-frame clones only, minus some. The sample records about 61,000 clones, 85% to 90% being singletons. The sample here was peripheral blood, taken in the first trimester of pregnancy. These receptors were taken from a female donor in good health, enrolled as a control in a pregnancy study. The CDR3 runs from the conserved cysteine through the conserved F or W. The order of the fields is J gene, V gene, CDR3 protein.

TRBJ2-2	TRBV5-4	CASSLARGLYTGELFF
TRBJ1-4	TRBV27	CASSSSKRGVEKLFF
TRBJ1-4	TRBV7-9	CASSSGREKLFF
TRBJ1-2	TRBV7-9	CASSLGTGSQGYTF
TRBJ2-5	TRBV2	CASSETRQETQYF
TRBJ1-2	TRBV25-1	CASSPLGGSYGYTF
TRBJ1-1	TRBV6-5	CASRFQGVRTEAFF
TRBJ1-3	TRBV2	CASSERQVPGNTIYF
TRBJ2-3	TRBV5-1	CASSLASATDTQYF
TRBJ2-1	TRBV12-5	CASGLAGGAGYNEQFF
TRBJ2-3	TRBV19	CASSIDRTGGPDTQYF
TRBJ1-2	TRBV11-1	CASSFDRLVGYTF
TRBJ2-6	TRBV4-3	CASSQVLEISYSGANVLTF
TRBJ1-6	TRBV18	CASSGQAGASSPLHF
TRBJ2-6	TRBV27	CASSLDRVGANVLTF
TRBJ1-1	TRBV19	CASTGSNTEAFF
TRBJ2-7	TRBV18	CASSSDSRSYEQYF
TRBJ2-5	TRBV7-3	CASSAGLAGGQETQYF
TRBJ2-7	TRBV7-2	CASSLKRKLLSGYEQYF
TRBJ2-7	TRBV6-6	CASRRGQGRYEQYF
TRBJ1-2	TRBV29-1	CSVWGTVYGYTF
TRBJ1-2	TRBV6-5	CASSNTGGAGRGYTF
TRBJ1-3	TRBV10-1	CASRREKRDSGSSSSGNTIYF
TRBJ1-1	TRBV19	CASSIGTGTNTEAFF
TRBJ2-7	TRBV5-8	CASSFRVYEQYF
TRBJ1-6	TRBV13	CASSLLGRGDSPLHF
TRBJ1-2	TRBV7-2	CASSLDQGQTRGGYTF
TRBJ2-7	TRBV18	CASSPPRQGLSYEQYF
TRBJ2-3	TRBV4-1	CASSQDLGGGAGTDTQYF
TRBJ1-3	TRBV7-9	CASSSIWDRGAGNTIYF
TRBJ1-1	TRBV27	CASSFGRGKAFF
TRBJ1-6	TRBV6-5	CASSPPSNSPLHF
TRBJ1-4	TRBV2	CASGEAGTANEKLFF
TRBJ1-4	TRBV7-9	CASSSSGSSEKLFF
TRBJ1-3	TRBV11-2	CASSLTGAGNTIYF
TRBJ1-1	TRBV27	CASSYRGNTEAFF